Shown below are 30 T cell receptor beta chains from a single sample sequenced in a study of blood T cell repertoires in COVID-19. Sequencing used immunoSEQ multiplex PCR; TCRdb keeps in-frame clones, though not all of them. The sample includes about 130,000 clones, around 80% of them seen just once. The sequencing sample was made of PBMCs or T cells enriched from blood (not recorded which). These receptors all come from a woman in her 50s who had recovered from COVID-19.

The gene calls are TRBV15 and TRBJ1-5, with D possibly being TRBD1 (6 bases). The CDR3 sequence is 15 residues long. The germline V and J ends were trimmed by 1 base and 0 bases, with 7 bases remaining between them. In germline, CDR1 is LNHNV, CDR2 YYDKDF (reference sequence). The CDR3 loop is CATSRGQVSNQPQHF. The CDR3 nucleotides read TGTGCCACCAGCAGAGGACAGGTTAGCAATCAGCCCCAGCATTTT.

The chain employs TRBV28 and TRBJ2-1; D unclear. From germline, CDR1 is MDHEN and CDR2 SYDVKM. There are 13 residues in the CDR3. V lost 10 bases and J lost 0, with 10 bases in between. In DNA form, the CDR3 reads TGTGCCATTGTTCGGAGCTCCTACAATGAGCAGTTCTTC. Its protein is CAIVRSSYNEQFF.

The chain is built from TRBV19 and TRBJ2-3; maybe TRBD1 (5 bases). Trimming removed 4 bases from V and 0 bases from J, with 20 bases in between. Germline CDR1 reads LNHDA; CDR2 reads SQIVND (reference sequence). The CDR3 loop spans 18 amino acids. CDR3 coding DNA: TGTGCCAGTAGTACTATGAAAAGGGGTTACCTTAGCACAGATACGCAGTATTTT. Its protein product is CASSTMKRGYLSTDTQYF.

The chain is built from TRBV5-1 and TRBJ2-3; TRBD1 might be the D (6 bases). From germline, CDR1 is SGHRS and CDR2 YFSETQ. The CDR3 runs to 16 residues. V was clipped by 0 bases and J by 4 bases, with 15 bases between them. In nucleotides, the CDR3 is TGCGCCAGCAGCTTGGCAGTGAGCTCAGGGGCAGATACGCAGTATTTT. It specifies CASSLAVSSGADTQYF. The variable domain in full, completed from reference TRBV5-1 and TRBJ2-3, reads KAGVTQTPRYLIKTRGQQVTLSCSPISGHRSVSWYQQTPGQGLQFLFEYFSETQRNKGNFPGRFSGRQFSNSRSEMNVSTLELGDSALYLCASSLAVSSGADTQYFGPGTRLTVL.

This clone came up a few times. The CDR3 nucleotides read TGTGCCAGCAACTCAGGGGACAGGGAAAAGTACGTC. Translation gives CASNSGDREKYV. The chain recombines TRBV28 with TRBJ2-7, with 9 bases fitting TRBD1. V shed 7 bases, J shed 11 bases, and the junction held 9 bases outside the gene matches. CDR1 and CDR2 (germline): MDHEN, SYDVKM. This CDR3 spans 12 amino acids.

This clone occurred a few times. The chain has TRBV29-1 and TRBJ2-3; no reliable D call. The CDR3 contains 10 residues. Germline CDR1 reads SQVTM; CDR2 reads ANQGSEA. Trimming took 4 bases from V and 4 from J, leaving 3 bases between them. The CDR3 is CSVASDTQYF. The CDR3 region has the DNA TGCAGCGTTGCCTCAGATACGCAGTATTTT.

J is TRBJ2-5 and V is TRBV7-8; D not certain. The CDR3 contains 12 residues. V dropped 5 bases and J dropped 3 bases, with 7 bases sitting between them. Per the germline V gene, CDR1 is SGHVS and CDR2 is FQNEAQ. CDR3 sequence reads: CASSTLEETQYF. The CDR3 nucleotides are TGTGCCAGCAGCACCCTAGAAGAGACCCAGTACTTC.

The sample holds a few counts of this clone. The CDR3 protein is CASSQGVTEAFF. The CDR3 DNA reads as TGTGCCAGTAGTCAGGGTGTCACTGAAGCTTTCTTT. The chain recombines TRBV19 with TRBJ1-1; TRBD1 is a possible D gene (5 bases). Germline loops: CDR1 LNHDA, CDR2 SQIVND (reference sequence). The V end was cut by 5 bases, the J end by 4 bases, with 8 bases between. The CDR3 extends over 12 amino acids.

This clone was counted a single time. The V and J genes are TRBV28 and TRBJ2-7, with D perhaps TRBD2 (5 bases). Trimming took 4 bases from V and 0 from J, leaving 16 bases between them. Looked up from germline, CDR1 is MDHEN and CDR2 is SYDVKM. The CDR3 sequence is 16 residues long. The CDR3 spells CASSSPAGKSSYEQYV. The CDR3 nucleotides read TGTGCCAGCAGTTCGCCCGCCGGGAAGAGCTCCTACGAGCAGTACGTC.

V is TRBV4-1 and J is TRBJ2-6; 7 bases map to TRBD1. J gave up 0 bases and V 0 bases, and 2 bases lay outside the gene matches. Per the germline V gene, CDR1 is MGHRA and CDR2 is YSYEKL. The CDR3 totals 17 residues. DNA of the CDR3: TGCGCCAGCAGCCAAGATTCAGGGGGCTCTGGGGCCAACGTCCTGACTTTC. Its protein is CASSQDSGGSGANVLTF.

CDR3: CASSPLGGREKLFF. The DNA of the CDR3 is TGTGCCAGCAGCCCCTTAGGCGGTCGGGAAAAACTGTTTTTT. V is TRBV9 and J is TRBJ1-4; D is uncertain. The CDR3 contains 14 residues. V was cut by 4 bases and J by 8 bases, with 15 bases left in between. Germline CDR1 and CDR2: SGDLS and YYNGEE.

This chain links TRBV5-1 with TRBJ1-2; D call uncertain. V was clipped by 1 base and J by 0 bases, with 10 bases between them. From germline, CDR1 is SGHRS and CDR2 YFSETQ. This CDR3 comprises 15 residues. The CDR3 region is CASSLTPLANYGYTF. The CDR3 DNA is TGCGCCAGCAGCTTGACCCCACTAGCTAACTATGGCTACACCTTC. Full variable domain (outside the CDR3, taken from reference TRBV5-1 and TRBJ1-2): KAGVTQTPRYLIKTRGQQVTLSCSPISGHRSVSWYQQTPGQGLQFLFEYFSETQRNKGNFPGRFSGRQFSNSRSEMNVSTLELGDSALYLCASSLTPLANYGYTFGSGTRLTVV.

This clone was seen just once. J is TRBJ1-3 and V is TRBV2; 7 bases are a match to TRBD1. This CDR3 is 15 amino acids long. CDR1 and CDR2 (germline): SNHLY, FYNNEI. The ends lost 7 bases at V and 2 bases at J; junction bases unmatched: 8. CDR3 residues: CASTNRGLAGNTIYF. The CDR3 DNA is TGTGCCAGCACTAACAGGGGTCTTGCTGGAAACACCATATATTTT.

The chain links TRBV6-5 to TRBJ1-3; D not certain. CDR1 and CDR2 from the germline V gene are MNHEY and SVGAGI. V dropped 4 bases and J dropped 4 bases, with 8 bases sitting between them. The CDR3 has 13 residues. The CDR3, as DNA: TGTGCCAGCAGTTCCCCCCAGGGAAACACCATATATTTT. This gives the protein CASSSPQGNTIYF.

For the CDR3, the DNA is TGCGCCAGCAGCCAGAGCGATGGAAAACGGAACTTACTTAATTCACCCCTCCACTTT. Its protein product is CASSQSDGKRNLLNSPLHF. V usage is TRBV4-1 and J usage is TRBJ1-6; D remains unclear. Germline CDR1 and CDR2: MGHRA and YSYEKL. The length of the CDR3 is 19 residues. V was clipped by 3 bases and J by 6 bases, with 24 bases between them.

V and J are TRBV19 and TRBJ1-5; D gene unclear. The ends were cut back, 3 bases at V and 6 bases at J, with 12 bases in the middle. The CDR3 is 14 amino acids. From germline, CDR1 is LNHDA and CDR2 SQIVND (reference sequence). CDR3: CASSIAGFSQPQHF. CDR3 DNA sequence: TGTGCCAGTAGTATTGCGGGTTTCAGTCAGCCCCAGCATTTT.

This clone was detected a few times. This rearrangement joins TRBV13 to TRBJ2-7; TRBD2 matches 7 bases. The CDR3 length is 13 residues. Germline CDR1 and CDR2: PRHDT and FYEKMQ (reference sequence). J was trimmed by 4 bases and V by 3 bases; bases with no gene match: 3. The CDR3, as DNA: TGTGCCAGCAGCTTTGAGCGGGGATACGAGCAGTACTTC. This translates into CASSFERGYEQYF.

CDR3 sequence (DNA): TGTGCCATCAGTGAAATGGGACAGGGGGATTTGTTTTTT. Residues: CAISEMGQGDLFF. This sequence joins TRBV10-3 and TRBJ1-4; 11 positions match TRBD1. V lost 3 bases, J lost 15 bases, and 6 bases stayed unmatched. Per the germline V gene, CDR1 is ENHRY and CDR2 is SYGVKD. The CDR3 length is 13 residues.

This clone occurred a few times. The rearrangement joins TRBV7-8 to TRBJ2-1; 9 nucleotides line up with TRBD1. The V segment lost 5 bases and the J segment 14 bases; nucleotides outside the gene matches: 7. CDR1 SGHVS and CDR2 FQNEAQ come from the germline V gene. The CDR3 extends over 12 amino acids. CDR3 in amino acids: CASSRRGDREFF. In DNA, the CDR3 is TGTGCCAGCAGCCGCCGGGGGGACAGGGAGTTCTTC.

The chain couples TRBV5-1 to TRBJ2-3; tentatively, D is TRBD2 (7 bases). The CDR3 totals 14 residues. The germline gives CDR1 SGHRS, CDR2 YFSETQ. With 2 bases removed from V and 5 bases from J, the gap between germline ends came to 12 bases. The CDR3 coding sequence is TGCGCCAGCAGCTTTGGGGGGGCGTTAGATACGCAGTATTTT. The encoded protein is CASSFGGALDTQYF.

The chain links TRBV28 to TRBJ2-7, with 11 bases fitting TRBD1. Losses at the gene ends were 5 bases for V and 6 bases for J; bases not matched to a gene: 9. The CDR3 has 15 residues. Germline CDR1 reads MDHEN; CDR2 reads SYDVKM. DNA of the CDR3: TGTGCCAGCAGTGCGTGGGGGACAGGGGGAGGCGAGCAGTACTTC. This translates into CASSAWGTGGGEQYF.

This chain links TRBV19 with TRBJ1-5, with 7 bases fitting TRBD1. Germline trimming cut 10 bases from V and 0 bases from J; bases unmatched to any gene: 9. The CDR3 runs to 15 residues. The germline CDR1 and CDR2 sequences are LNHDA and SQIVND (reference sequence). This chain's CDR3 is CATRGERYSNQPQHF. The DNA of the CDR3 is TGTGCCACCAGGGGGGAGCGCTATAGCAATCAGCCCCAGCATTTT.

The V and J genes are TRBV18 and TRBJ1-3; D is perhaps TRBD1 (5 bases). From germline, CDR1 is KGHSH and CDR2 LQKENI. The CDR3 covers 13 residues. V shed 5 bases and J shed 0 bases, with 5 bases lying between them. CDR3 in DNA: TGTGCCAGCTCAAGGGGCTCTGGAAACACCATATATTTT. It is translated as CASSRGSGNTIYF.

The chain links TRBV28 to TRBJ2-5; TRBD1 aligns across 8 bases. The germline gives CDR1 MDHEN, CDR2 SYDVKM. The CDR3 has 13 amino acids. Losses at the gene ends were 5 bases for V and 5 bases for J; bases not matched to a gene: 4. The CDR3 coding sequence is TGTGCCAGCAGTCCCAGGGGGCCGGAGACCCAGTACTTC. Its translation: CASSPRGPETQYF.

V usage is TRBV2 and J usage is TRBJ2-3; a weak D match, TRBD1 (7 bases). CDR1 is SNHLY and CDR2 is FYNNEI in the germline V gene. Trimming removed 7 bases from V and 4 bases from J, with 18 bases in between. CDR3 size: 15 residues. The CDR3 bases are TGTGCCAGCAACGAAGGGCAGGGGGGCGCAGATACGCAGTATTTT. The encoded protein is CASNEGQGGADTQYF.

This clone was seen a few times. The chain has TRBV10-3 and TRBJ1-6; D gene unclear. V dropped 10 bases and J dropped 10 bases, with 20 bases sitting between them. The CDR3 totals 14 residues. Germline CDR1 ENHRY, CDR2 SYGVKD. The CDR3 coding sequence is TGTGCCACCCTGCAGGTGGGAGGTGGCTCACCCCTCCACTTT. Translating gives CATLQVGGGSPLHF.

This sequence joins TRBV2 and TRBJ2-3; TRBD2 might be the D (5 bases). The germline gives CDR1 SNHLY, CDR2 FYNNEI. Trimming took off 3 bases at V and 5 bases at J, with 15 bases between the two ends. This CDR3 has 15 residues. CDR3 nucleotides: TGTGCCAGCAGTGAGCGAGCGGCGGGCCTAGATACGCAGTATTTT. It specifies CASSERAAGLDTQYF.

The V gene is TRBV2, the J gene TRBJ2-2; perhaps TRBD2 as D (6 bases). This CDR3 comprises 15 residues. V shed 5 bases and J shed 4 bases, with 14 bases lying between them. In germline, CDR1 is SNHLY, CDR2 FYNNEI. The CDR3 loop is CASSRNQGGTGELFF. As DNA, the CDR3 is TGTGCCAGCAGTCGGAACCAGGGAGGCACCGGGGAGCTGTTTTTT.

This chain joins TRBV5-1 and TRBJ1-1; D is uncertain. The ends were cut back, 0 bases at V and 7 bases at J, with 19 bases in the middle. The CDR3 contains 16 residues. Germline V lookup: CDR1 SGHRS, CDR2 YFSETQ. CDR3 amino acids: CASSLDGEGIDNEAFF. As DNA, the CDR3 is TGCGCCAGCAGCTTGGACGGAGAGGGAATAGACAATGAAGCTTTCTTT.

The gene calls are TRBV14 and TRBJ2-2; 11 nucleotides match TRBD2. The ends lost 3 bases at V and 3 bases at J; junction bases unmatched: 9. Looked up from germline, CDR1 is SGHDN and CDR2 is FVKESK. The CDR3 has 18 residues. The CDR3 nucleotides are TGTGCCAGCAGCCAGTTAGCGGGGGGGCCTCGAGACACCGGGGAGCTGTTTTTT. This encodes CASSQLAGGPRDTGELFF.